This record concerns one T cell receptor (beta chain) sequence. In the original analysis: Reference gene primer amplification gave nucleated cell count estimates. The method was immunoSEQ multiplex PCR; TCRdb's version includes in-frame clones alone and lacks a portion of them. The V and J calls and the clone size are those of that table, but D and trimming were determined from the DNA. The table includes roughly 95,000 clones, 81% detected once. V lost 0 bases and J lost 4, with 13 bases in between. The CDR3 is made up of 16 amino acids. Germline CDR1 is MNHEY and CDR2 is SVGEGT. These data are taken from a study of blood T cell repertoires in COVID-19. Study context: The study drew acute and convalescent COVID-19 samples from the United States, Italy and Spain. The cDNA or gDNA used as material had been derived from T cells, B-cell-depleted T cells, or PBMCs.

The sequencing input was peripheral blood. The sequence was collected from a man between 60 and 70 years old with acute or convalescent COVID-19. This chain connects TRBV6-2 or TRBV6-3 to TRBJ1-5; the D gene is possibly TRBD1 (5 bases). The CDR3 DNA sequence: TGTGCCAGCAGTTACTCCTCGGCCCGGGGGAATCAGCCCCAGCATTTT. Residues: CASSYSSARGNQPQHF.